This is a list of T cell receptor beta chains from one sample in a study of T-cell memory formation after mild COVID-19. TCRdb fed the 5' RACE reads into MiXCR, producing one record per CDR3 protein. The sample records approximately 260,000 distinct CDR3 sequences, 15% to 20% being singletons. Sequences were obtained from PBMCs or a T cell subset sorted from them (not recorded which). Every receptor here comes from a man aged 18 to 30 who had mild COVID-19 (a few samples of this study predate the infection). Cell type and time point are not known. The CDR3 runs from the conserved cysteine through the conserved F or W. D genes are given only for firm matches. Where a row states a size, it is once, few, many or the class of an expanded clone; other rows omit it.

J gene | clone size | D gene | V gene | CDR3 DNA | CDR3 protein
TRBJ1-1 | - | - | TRBV5-1 | TGCGCCAGCACTCCTGGGGGCCAAGCGAACACTGAAGCTTTCTTT | CASTPGGQANTEAFF
TRBJ2-7 | few | - | TRBV27 | TGTGCCAGCAGTTTAAATAGGGAGAGAGAGCAGTACTTC | CASSLNREREQYF
TRBJ2-7 | - | - | TRBV6-6 | TGTGCCAGCAGTTACTCATCCTTTTGGGAGCAGTACTTC | CASSYSSFWEQYF
TRBJ2-1 | - | - | TRBV6-2/TRBV6-3 | TGTGCCAGCAAACAGGGGAGGAACAATGAGCAGTTCTTC | CASKQGRNNEQFF
TRBJ2-1 | few | - | TRBV6-1 | TGTGCCAGCACCTCCGATTCTTACAATGAGCAGTTCTTC | CASTSDSYNEQFF
TRBJ1-1 | - | - | TRBV27 | TGTGCCAGCAGTGCCCAACTCCGGAGGGGGACTGAAGCTTTCTTT | CASSAQLRRGTEAFF
TRBJ2-7 | many | TRBD1 | TRBV5-1 | TGCGCCAGCAGCACGGGACAGCTCTCCTACGAGCAGTACTTC | CASSTGQLSYEQYF
TRBJ1-2 | - | TRBD1 | TRBV5-5 | TGTGCCAGCAGCTATGCTACAGGGGCGAGACTCTATGGCTACACCTTC | CASSYATGARLYGYTF
TRBJ2-2 | - | - | TRBV2 | TGTGCCAGCAGTGAAGGGTGGGACACCGGGGAGCTGTTTTTT | CASSEGWDTGELFF
TRBJ2-1 | many | TRBD2 | TRBV4-1 | TGCGCCAGCAGCCAAGAGGAACTAGCGGGGTACAATGAGCAGTTCTTC | CASSQEELAGYNEQFF
TRBJ2-3 | - | TRBD2 | TRBV4-2 | TGTGCCAGCAGCCAAACGGGGGGGGGCACAGATACGCAGTATTTT | CASSQTGGGTDTQYF
TRBJ1-2 | - | - | TRBV4-3 | TGCGCCAGCAGCCAAAACGGACAGAGCTATGGCTACACCTTC | CASSQNGQSYGYTF
TRBJ1-1 | few | TRBD1 | TRBV7-3 | TGTGCCAGCAGCGCTAGGACAGGGGCGGAGAGGACTGAAGCTTTCTTT | CASSARTGAERTEAFF
TRBJ2-3 | - | TRBD2 | TRBV7-2 | TGTGCCAGCAGCCCCAGTCTAGCGGGGGGGCAAGATACGCAGTATTTT | CASSPSLAGGQDTQYF
TRBJ2-3 | many | - | TRBV5-1 | TGCGCCAGCAGCTTGGGACAGGACACAGATACGCAGTATTTT | CASSLGQDTDTQYF
TRBJ2-2 | few | - | TRBV6-5 | TGTGCCAGCAGTTATGAGGGGAACGGGGAGCTGTTTTTT | CASSYEGNGELFF
TRBJ2-1 | - | - | TRBV4-2 | TGTGCCAGCAGCCATTTGGAGAGGAACAATGAGCAGTTCTTC | CASSHLERNNEQFF
TRBJ2-2 | few | TRBD1 | TRBV6-5 | TGTGCCAGCAGCTGGACAGGGGGCGAGAACACCGGGGAGCTGTTTTTT | CASSWTGGENTGELFF
TRBJ2-1 | - | - | TRBV29-1 | TGCAGCGTTCCAGACACCCGGGGTCGCTCCTACAATGAGCAGTTCTTC | CSVPDTRGRSYNEQFF
TRBJ2-2 | few | - | TRBV5-1 | TGCGCCAGCAGCACACAGGGATGGACCGGGGAGCTGTTTTTT | CASSTQGWTGELFF
TRBJ2-1 | - | - | TRBV20-1 | TGCAGTGCTAGAGGAGCGGACAATGAGCAGTTCTTC | CSARGADNEQFF